These 26 T cell receptor beta chains were all obtained from the same sample, sequenced in a study of tissue T cells after allogeneic stem cell transplantation. Only in-frame clones appear in the TCRdb table, and some are missing; sequencing was by immunoSEQ multiplex PCR. Of some 5,200 clones in the sample, approximately 74% were seen once. Sequencing was performed on tissue from the colon, taken at autopsy. These receptor sequences come from a female donor over 55 with lung cancer.

CDR3 bases: TGTGCCAGCAGCTTCAGGGGCTCCTACAATGAGCAGTTCTTC. This sequence encodes CASSFRGSYNEQFF. This sequence joins TRBV7-9 and TRBJ2-1; possibly TRBD1 for D (6 bases). Trimming shortened V by 3 bases and J by 0 bases, and 6 bases separated the two germline ends. The length of the CDR3 is 14 residues. Germline V CDR1 and CDR2: SEHNR, FQNEAQ (reference sequence).

This clone was seen only a few times. This chain joins TRBV2 and TRBJ2-6; D not certain. Germline CDR1 is SNHLY and CDR2 is FYNNEI. V shed 8 bases and J shed 0 bases, with 11 bases lying between them. CDR3 size: 15 residues. In DNA, the CDR3 is TGTGCCAGCTCACCTGACCGCTCTGGGGCCAACGTCCTGACTTTC. The encoded protein is CASSPDRSGANVLTF.

This chain links TRBV7-9 with TRBJ2-7; D is ambiguous. The CDR3 sequence is 12 residues long. The V gene's germline CDR1 is SEHNR and CDR2 FQNEAQ (reference sequence). Trimming removed 2 bases at V and 3 bases at J, with 5 bases between. The CDR3 reads CASSLNYYEQYF. CDR3 coding DNA: TGTGCCAGCAGCTTAAACTACTACGAGCAGTACTTC.

The chain couples TRBV5-1 to TRBJ2-1; weak D call: TRBD2 (7 bases). Trimming took off 3 bases at V and 0 bases at J, with 10 bases between the two ends. CDR3 size: 15 residues. Germline loops: CDR1 SGHRS, CDR2 YFSETQ. CDR3 sequence: CASSSGGSSYNEQFF. Written as DNA, the CDR3 is TGCGCCAGCAGCTCGGGGGGCAGCTCCTACAATGAGCAGTTCTTC.

The rearrangement uses TRBV7-9 and TRBJ2-5; 12 bases fit TRBD2. With V trimmed by 4 bases and J by 7 bases, 7 bases remained unmatched. The germline V gene encodes CDR1 SEHNR and CDR2 FQNEAQ (reference sequence). The CDR3 is made up of 15 amino acids. CDR3 region: CASSSSSSGRGTQYF. CDR3 nucleotide sequence: TGTGCCAGCAGCTCGTCTTCTAGCGGGAGGGGGACCCAGTACTTC.

This clone was seen only a few times. This sequence joins TRBV6-5 and TRBJ1-2, with D possibly matching TRBD1 (6 bases). The CDR3 runs to 13 residues. V lost 6 bases and J lost 4, with 12 bases in between. CDR1 and CDR2 (germline): MNHEY, SVGAGI. The CDR3: CASSPGHSYGYTF. In DNA, the CDR3 is TGTGCCAGCAGCCCGGGACATAGCTATGGCTACACCTTC.

This clone has only one observation. The chain recombines TRBV19 with TRBJ2-1; D might be TRBD2 (5 bases). This CDR3 comprises 14 residues. Trimming pared 3 bases from V and 4 bases from J, leaving 10 bases between. CDR1 is LNHDA and CDR2 is SQIVND in the germline V gene (reference sequence). The CDR3 loop is CASSMRAVYNEQFF. For the CDR3, the DNA is TGTGCCAGTAGTATGAGGGCCGTTTACAATGAGCAGTTCTTC.

The table lists this clone with a few counts. In the same sample, other DNA sequences code for this CDR3. The chain is built from TRBV19 and TRBJ1-1; 7 bases line up with TRBD1. The CDR3 runs 14 residues. The V gene's germline CDR1 is LNHDA and CDR2 SQIVND (reference sequence). J gave up 0 bases and V 6 bases, and 4 bases lay outside the gene matches. CDR3 nucleotides: TGTGCCAGTAGCCCGGACAGGTTGAACACTGAAGCTTTCTTT. Amino acids: CASSPDRLNTEAFF.

The rearrangement uses TRBV30 and TRBJ2-1; D remains unclear. Per germline, CDR1 GTSNPN and CDR2 SVGIG (reference sequence). V lost 0 bases and J 4 bases, leaving 13 bases between the germline ends. The CDR3 covers 15 residues. The CDR3 nucleotides are TGTGCCTGGAGTGTACGAGGTACCCCTTACAATGAGCAGTTCTTC. Translation gives CAWSVRGTPYNEQFF.

This clone was seen more than once but under ten times. The chain recombines TRBV12-3 or TRBV12-4 with TRBJ1-3; D unresolved. This CDR3 spans 13 amino acids. The V end lost 2 bases, the J end lost 7 bases, and 9 bases lay between the germline ends. CDR3 region: CASSLQESNTIYF. CDR3 coding DNA: TGTGCCAGCAGTTTACAGGAGTCGAACACCATATATTTT.

This sequence joins TRBV3-1 (or the pseudogene TRBV3-2) and TRBJ1-6; D call uncertain. The V end was cut by 3 bases, the J end by 6 bases, with 6 bases between. The CDR3 is 13 residues long. Germline values: CDR1 LGHDT, CDR2 YNNKEL (reference sequence). The CDR3: CASSHTVNSPLHF. The CDR3, as DNA: TGTGCCAGCAGCCACACAGTTAATTCACCCCTCCACTTT.

This sequence joins TRBV9 and TRBJ1-4, with 9 nucleotides matching TRBD1. CDR3 size: 15 residues. V lost 4 bases and J lost 6; bases outside the gene matches: 7. In germline, CDR1 is SGDLS, CDR2 YYNGEE. CDR3 bases: TGTGCCAGCAGCACAGGGACAGGGCGTCATGAAAAACTGTTTTTT. Its protein product is CASSTGTGRHEKLFF.

This clone was picked up one time. The chain combines TRBV7-3 with TRBJ2-2, with D possibly being TRBD1 or TRBD2 (6 bases each). The CDR3 has 16 residues. Germline loops: CDR1 SGHTA, CDR2 FQGTGA. The V end lost 3 bases, the J end lost 2 bases, and 13 bases lay between the germline ends. CDR3 sequence reads: CASSFGGAGNTGELFF. CDR3 DNA: TGTGCCAGCAGCTTCGGGGGCGCGGGAAACACCGGGGAGCTGTTTTTT.

The J gene is TRBJ2-7, the V gene TRBV11-3; 10 nucleotides agree with TRBD2. V gave up 5 bases and J gave up 3 bases; unmatched junction bases: 4. This CDR3 has 14 amino acids. The V gene's germline CDR1 is SGHNT and CDR2 YENEEA. The CDR3 coding sequence is TGTGCCAGCAGCCCTGGGACTAGCGACTACGAGCAGTACTTC. Its protein product is CASSPGTSDYEQYF.

The chain links TRBV20-1 to TRBJ2-7, with D perhaps matching TRBD1 (5 bases). The CDR3 is made up of 13 amino acids. Trimming took off 3 bases at V and 1 base at J, with 10 bases between the two ends. Germline V CDR1 and CDR2: DFQATT, SNEGSKA (reference sequence). The CDR3 sequence is CSASTGASYEQYF. In DNA, the CDR3 is TGCAGTGCTAGTACTGGGGCTTCCTACGAGCAGTACTTC.

The chain links TRBV5-1 to TRBJ1-4; possibly TRBD1 for D (5 bases). V was pared by 3 bases and J by 6 bases, with 12 bases between. This CDR3 is 14 amino acids long. CDR1 and CDR2 (germline): SGHRS, YFSETQ. Written as DNA, the CDR3 is TGCGCCAGCAGCTCCGGGGGGATTCATGAAAAACTGTTTTTT. It translates to CASSSGGIHEKLFF.

The chain joins TRBV5-1 to TRBJ2-7, with 8 positions matching TRBD2. CDR3 length: 14 amino acids. Germline CDR1 is SGHRS and CDR2 is YFSETQ. V lost 0 bases and J lost 4; bases outside the gene matches: 3. CDR3 residues: CASSLAREGYEQYF. The CDR3 region has the DNA TGCGCCAGCAGCTTGGCCCGGGAGGGTTACGAGCAGTACTTC. The whole variable domain, remainder taken from reference TRBV5-1 and TRBJ2-7, is KAGVTQTPRYLIKTRGQQVTLSCSPISGHRSVSWYQQTPGQGLQFLFEYFSETQRNKGNFPGRFSGRQFSNSRSEMNVSTLELGDSALYLCASSLAREGYEQYFGPGTRLTVT.

This CDR3 is CASSPGLAGGPRETQYF. CDR3 DNA sequence: TGTGCCAGCAGTCCGGGACTAGCGGGGGGGCCTCGAGAGACCCAGTACTTC. This chain uses TRBV6-2 or TRBV6-3 with TRBJ2-5; 16 positions match TRBD2. CDR1 is MNHEY, CDR2 SVGEGT, per germline. The CDR3 totals 17 residues. The V gene end was trimmed by 5 bases and the J gene end by 4 bases; junction bases not matched to a gene: 7.

The rearrangement links TRBV18 to TRBJ2-7; 7 bases fit TRBD1. CDR1 and CDR2 from the germline V gene are KGHSH and LQKENI. The CDR3 consists of 13 residues. Unmatched junction bases numbered 7, after V lost 6 bases and J lost 5 bases. The CDR3 DNA reads TGTGCCAGCTCCCGGGACAGCCTCAACGAGCAGTACTTC. It translates to CASSRDSLNEQYF.

The rearrangement uses TRBV19 and TRBJ2-1, with 7 bases that match TRBD2. The CDR3 sequence is 15 residues long. CDR1 and CDR2 from the germline V gene are LNHDA and SQIVND (reference sequence). Germline trimming cut 3 bases from V and 5 bases from J; bases unmatched to any gene: 7. CDR3 sequence: CASSIVTSPDNEQFF. The CDR3 DNA is TGTGCCAGTAGTATTGTGACTAGCCCAGACAATGAGCAGTTCTTC.

The rearrangement links TRBV4-2 to TRBJ2-7, with D perhaps TRBD1 (5 bases). This CDR3 is built from 14 residues. Trimming shortened V by 0 bases and J by 3 bases, and 9 bases separated the two germline ends. Per germline, CDR1 LGHNA and CDR2 YNFKEQ. CDR3 residues: CASSQETGYYEQYF. The CDR3 DNA sequence: TGTGCCAGCAGCCAAGAAACAGGATACTACGAGCAGTACTTC.

The chain links TRBV9 to TRBJ2-3; 7 bases are shared with TRBD2. The CDR3 covers 15 residues. The V gene end was trimmed by 4 bases and the J gene end by 2 bases; junction bases not matched to a gene: 7. CDR1 and CDR2 (germline): SGDLS, YYNGEE. The CDR3 loop reads CASSPVRLATDTQYF. The CDR3 DNA reads TGTGCCAGCAGCCCGGTGAGACTAGCCACAGATACGCAGTATTTT.

This chain connects TRBV27 to TRBJ1-1, with D tentatively TRBD1 (6 bases). Trimming removed 5 bases at V and 4 bases at J, with 17 bases between. The V gene's germline CDR1 is MNHEY and CDR2 SMNVEV (reference sequence). The CDR3 sequence is 15 residues long. As DNA, the CDR3 is TGTGCCAGCAGTCCTCAGGGGAGCAGGATCACTGAAGCTTTCTTT. Its protein is CASSPQGSRITEAFF.

CDR3 loop: CASSEDRSWEKLFF. In DNA, the CDR3 is TGTGCCAGCAGTGAAGACAGGTCTTGGGAAAAACTGTTTTTT. The rearrangement joins TRBV2 to TRBJ1-4; possible D gene TRBD1, 5 bases. Trimming cost V 1 base and J 8 bases, with 11 bases left between them. The CDR3 runs to 14 residues. CDR1 is SNHLY and CDR2 is FYNNEI in the germline V gene.

This clone has only one observation. The J gene is TRBJ1-3, the V gene TRBV3-1 (or the pseudogene TRBV3-2); no reliable D call. V was cut by 2 bases and J by 0 bases, with 5 bases left in between. This CDR3 has 14 residues. Per germline, CDR1 LGHDT and CDR2 YNNKEL (reference sequence). The CDR3 DNA reads as TGTGCCAGCAGCCAACTTAGCTCTGGAAACACCATATATTTT. Translated: CASSQLSSGNTIYF.

This clone is medium-sized within its sample. V usage is TRBV27 and J usage is TRBJ1-1; D ambiguous. V was clipped by 3 bases and J by 8 bases, with 13 bases between them. CDR3 length: 13 amino acids. From germline, CDR1 is MNHEY and CDR2 SMNVEV (reference sequence). The CDR3 is CASSFPGNTEAFF. Written as DNA, the CDR3 is TGTGCCAGCAGTTTTCCGGGGAATACCGAAGCTTTCTTT.